This entry is about one T cell receptor beta chain. Antigen specificity is unknown. The data were obtained in a study of cytomegalovirus exposure and HLA in healthy donors. Amplification used 60 Vbeta primers and 13 Jbeta primers. Profiled with immunoSEQ multiplex PCR; TCRdb holds only in-frame clones, not every one. In total, the table holds fewer than 200,000 clones. Germline CDR1 reads SNHLY; CDR2 reads FYNNEI. The CDR3 has 16 amino acids. The germline V and J ends were trimmed by 2 bases and 4 bases, with 12 bases remaining between them. Study outcomes and limitations: Analysis performed later showed TCR beta chains linked to HLA being more clonally expanded than equally common others. Rarity held for most TCR sequences, but there were some public TCRs that occurred in many donors. Sequence variants that were highly shared formed a cluster that was likely a sequencing artifact.

This sequence was found in a woman aged 60 to 75 in good health and CMV-seronegative. Input material: PBMCs. The chain uses TRBV2 and TRBJ1-6; tentative D call: TRBD1 (6 bases). The CDR3 sequence: CASSERGGFYNSPLHF. CDR3 DNA sequence: TGTGCCAGCAGTGAAAGGGGGGGTTTTTATAATTCACCCCTCCACTTT.